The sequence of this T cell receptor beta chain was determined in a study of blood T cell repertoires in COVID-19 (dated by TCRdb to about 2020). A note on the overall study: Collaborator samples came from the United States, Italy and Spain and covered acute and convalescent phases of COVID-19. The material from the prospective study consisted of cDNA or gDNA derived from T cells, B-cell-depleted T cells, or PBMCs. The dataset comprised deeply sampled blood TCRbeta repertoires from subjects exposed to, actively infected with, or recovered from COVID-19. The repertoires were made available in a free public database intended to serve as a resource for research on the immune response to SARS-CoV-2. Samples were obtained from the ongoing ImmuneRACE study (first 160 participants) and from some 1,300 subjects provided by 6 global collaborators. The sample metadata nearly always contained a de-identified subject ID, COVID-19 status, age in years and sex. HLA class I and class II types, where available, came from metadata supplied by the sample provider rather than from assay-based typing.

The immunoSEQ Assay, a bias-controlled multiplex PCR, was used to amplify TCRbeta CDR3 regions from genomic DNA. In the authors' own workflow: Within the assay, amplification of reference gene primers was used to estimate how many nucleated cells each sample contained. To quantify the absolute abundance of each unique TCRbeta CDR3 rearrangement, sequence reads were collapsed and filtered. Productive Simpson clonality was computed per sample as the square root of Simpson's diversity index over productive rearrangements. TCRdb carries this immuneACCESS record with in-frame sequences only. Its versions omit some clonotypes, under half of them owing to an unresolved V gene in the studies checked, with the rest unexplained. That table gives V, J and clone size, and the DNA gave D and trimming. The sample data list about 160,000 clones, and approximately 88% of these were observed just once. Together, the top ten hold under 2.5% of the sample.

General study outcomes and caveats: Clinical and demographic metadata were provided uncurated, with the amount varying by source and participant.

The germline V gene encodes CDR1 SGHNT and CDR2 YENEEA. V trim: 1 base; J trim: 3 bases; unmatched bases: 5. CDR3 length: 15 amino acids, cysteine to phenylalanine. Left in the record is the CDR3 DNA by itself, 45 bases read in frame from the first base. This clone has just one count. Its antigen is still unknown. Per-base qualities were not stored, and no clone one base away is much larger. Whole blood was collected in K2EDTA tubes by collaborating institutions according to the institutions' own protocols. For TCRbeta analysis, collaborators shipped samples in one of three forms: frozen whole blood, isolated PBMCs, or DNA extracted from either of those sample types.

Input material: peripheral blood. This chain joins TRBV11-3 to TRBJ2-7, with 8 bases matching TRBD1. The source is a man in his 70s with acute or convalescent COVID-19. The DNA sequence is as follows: TGTGCCAGCAGCTTAGGGGGACAGGCAGGCTACGAGCAGTACTTC. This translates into CASSLGGQAGYEQYF.